The rows below give T cell receptor beta chains drawn from one sample of a study of CD8 T cells in ankylosing spondylitis. TCRdb passed the 5' RACE reads through MiXCR, listing each CDR3 protein once. The data hold 350,000 or so distinct CDR3 sequences, with 7.5% to 9% observed a single time. Sequenced material: blood, either unsorted or a sorted T cell fraction (not recorded which). All receptors derive from a male donor with ankylosing spondylitis. Each CDR3 is given with its conserved first and last residue. Clone size is given for some rows only: seen once, a few or many times, or a class if the clone is expanded.

CDR3aa: CASSYRATEAFF
len: 12
v_gene: TRBV6-2/TRBV6-3
abundance: -

CDR3aa: CASSFRDNQETQYF
len: 14
v_gene: TRBV9
abundance: -

CDR3aa: CASGSEWEQFF
len: 11
v_gene: TRBV12-3/TRBV12-4
abundance: -

CDR3aa: CAISESTRDQPQHF
len: 14
v_gene: TRBV10-3
abundance: -

CDR3aa: CASSTRTGKQETQYF
len: 15
v_gene: TRBV12-3/TRBV12-4
abundance: many

CDR3aa: CASSPRTGDTGELFF
len: 15
v_gene: TRBV7-3
abundance: -

CDR3aa: CASSERTGVTETQYF
len: 15
v_gene: TRBV10-1
abundance: few

CDR3aa: CASTHSEGWISTNEQFF
len: 17
v_gene: TRBV5-6
abundance: -

CDR3aa: CATEFDSNQPQHF
len: 13
v_gene: TRBV10-3
abundance: few

CDR3aa: CATSVLDKSGELFF
len: 14
v_gene: TRBV24-1
abundance: many

CDR3aa: CSAVAGGINEQFF
len: 13
v_gene: TRBV20-1
abundance: few

CDR3aa: CASSLGTGVPMNTEAFF
len: 17
v_gene: TRBV12-3/TRBV12-4
abundance: many

CDR3aa: CASSREYGNNEQFF
len: 14
v_gene: TRBV2
abundance: many

CDR3aa: CASSLQTLGTEAFF
len: 14
v_gene: TRBV5-1
abundance: many

CDR3aa: CASSLAVADWRYEQYF
len: 16
v_gene: TRBV7-9
abundance: few

CDR3aa: CSARTSGQETQYF
len: 13
v_gene: TRBV20-1
abundance: many

CDR3aa: CATRVQGATVGEQFF
len: 15
v_gene: TRBV19
abundance: few

CDR3aa: CSAREQGNEKLFF
len: 13
v_gene: TRBV20-1
abundance: -

CDR3aa: CASSLGDRQETQYF
len: 14
v_gene: TRBV7-2
abundance: -

CDR3aa: CASDSSNEQFF
len: 11
v_gene: TRBV7-9
abundance: many

CDR3aa: CASSYNGGGATDTQYF
len: 16
v_gene: TRBV6-5
abundance: few

CDR3aa: CASTLGTGAIMNTEAFF
len: 17
v_gene: TRBV5-5
abundance: -

CDR3aa: CASSLVGEITLGYTF
len: 15
v_gene: TRBV7-2
abundance: few

CDR3aa: CASSYTREVSDTQYF
len: 15
v_gene: TRBV9
abundance: -

CDR3aa: CASSQPSGDGYTF
len: 13
v_gene: TRBV4-1
abundance: few

CDR3aa: CSAMTGTSGEQFF
len: 13
v_gene: TRBV20-1
abundance: -

CDR3aa: CAWRPWGDGELFF
len: 13
v_gene: TRBV30
abundance: -

CDR3aa: CSVVYGSGANVLTF
len: 14
v_gene: TRBV29-1
abundance: many

CDR3aa: CASSEDTIVRNTEAFF
len: 16
v_gene: TRBV4-2
abundance: -

CDR3aa: CASSLERIYEQYF
len: 13
v_gene: TRBV5-1
abundance: many

CDR3aa: CATSDLYEQYF
len: 11
v_gene: TRBV24-1
abundance: few

CDR3aa: CSAPTSGTLNEQFF
len: 14
v_gene: TRBV20-1
abundance: many

CDR3aa: CASSPRQGSEKLFF
len: 14
v_gene: TRBV18
abundance: many

CDR3aa: CASSPPNPTYEQYF
len: 14
v_gene: TRBV18
abundance: -

CDR3aa: CASSSSTSGSGTDTQYF
len: 17
v_gene: TRBV2
abundance: many

CDR3aa: CASSSRGLETQYF
len: 13
v_gene: TRBV7-9
abundance: -

CDR3aa: CASSAQRRNEQFF
len: 13
v_gene: TRBV28
abundance: many

CDR3aa: CASSQDLAGALEQYF
len: 15
v_gene: TRBV4-2
abundance: -

CDR3aa: CASSPRALKGRNAETQYF
len: 18
v_gene: TRBV18
abundance: -

CDR3aa: CASSFAGQGTYEQYF
len: 15
v_gene: TRBV7-8
abundance: -

CDR3aa: CANGDTGELFF
len: 11
v_gene: TRBV2
abundance: many

CDR3aa: CSARGGLPYEQYF
len: 13
v_gene: TRBV20-1
abundance: many